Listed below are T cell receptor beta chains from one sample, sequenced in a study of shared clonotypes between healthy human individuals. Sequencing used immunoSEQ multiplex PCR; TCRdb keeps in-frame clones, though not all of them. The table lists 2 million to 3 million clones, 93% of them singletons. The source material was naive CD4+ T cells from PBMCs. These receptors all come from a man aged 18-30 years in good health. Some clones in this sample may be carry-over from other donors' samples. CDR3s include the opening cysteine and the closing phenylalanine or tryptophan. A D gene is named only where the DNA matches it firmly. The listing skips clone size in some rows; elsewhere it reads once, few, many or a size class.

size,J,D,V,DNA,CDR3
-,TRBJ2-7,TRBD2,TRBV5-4,TGTGCCAGCAGCTTGGCGCAGACTAGCGGATCCTACGAGCAGTACTTC,CASSLAQTSGSYEQYF
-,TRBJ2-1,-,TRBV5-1,TGCGCCAGCAGCTTGGTTGCGGGGACAGCGGCCCATGAGCAGTTCTTC,CASSLVAGTAAHEQFF
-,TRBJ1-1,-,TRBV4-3,TGCGCCAGCAGCCAAAATCGGGGCGGAGGGATCGACGCTTTCTTT,CASSQNRGGGIDAFF
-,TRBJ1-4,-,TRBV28,TGTGCCAGCCTCAATGGGGGGACACAGAATGAAAAACTGTTTTTT,CASLNGGTQNEKLFF
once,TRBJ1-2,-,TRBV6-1,TGTGCCAGCAGTGAAGAGGGGGATACCTATGGCTACACCTTC,CASSEEGDTYGYTF
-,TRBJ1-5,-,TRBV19,TGTGCCAGTAGTATCAGTGGCAATCAGCCCCAGCATTTT,CASSISGNQPQHF
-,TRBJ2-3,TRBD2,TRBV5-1,TGCGCCAGCAGCACCGGACTAGCGGCAGCTACAGATACGCAGTATTTT,CASSTGLAAATDTQYF
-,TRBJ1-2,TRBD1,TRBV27,TGTGCCAGCAGTCCCTGGGGGGACAGGGGATCTAACTATGGCTACACCTTC,CASSPWGDRGSNYGYTF
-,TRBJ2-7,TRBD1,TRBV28,TGTGCCAGTAGGGGGAAGGGACAGTGGACCTACGAGCAGTACTTC,CASRGKGQWTYEQYF
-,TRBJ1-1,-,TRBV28,TGTGCCAGCAGACCCCACGGGGCCCACACTGAAGCTTTCTTT,CASRPHGAHTEAFF